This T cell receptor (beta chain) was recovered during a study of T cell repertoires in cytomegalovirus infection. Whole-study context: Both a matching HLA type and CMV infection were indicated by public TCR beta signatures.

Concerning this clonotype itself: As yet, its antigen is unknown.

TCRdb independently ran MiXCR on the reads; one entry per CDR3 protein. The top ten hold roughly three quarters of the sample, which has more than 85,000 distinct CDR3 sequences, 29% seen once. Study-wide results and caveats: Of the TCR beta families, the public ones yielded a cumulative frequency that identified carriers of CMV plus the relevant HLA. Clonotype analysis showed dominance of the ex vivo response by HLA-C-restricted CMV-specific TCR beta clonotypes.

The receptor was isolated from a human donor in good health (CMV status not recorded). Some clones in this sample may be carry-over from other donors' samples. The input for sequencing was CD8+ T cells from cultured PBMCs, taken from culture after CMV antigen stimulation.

The CDR3 region is CASSWGTDYSYEQYF. CDR3 sequence (DNA): TGTGCCAGCAGTTGGGGGACAGACTACTCCTACGAGCAGTACTTC. The rearrangement uses TRBV28 and TRBJ2-7; 7 bases match TRBD1. CDR1 MDHEN and CDR2 SYDVKM come from the germline V gene. This CDR3 has 15 residues. The J segment lost 0 bases and the V segment lost 4 bases, leaving 6 bases of the junction unmatched.